These 18 T cell receptor beta chains were all obtained from the same sample, sequenced in a study of OX40 agonist ivuxolimab in advanced cancers. The library was obtained by the immunoSEQ multiplex PCR assay. Here the immuneACCESS table is served through TCRdb, limited to in-frame sequences with V and J called. Missing clones are a known gap in these copies; in checked studies unresolved V genes cover under half, and the rest lacks a known reason. The sample data list just under 65,000 clones, and around four fifths of these were observed just once. Approximately 9.4% of the sample lies in the top ten. The sequencing used CD4+ or CD8+ T cells sorted from blood, collected in a trial of the OX40 agonist ivuxolimab. The receptors originated from an adult with an advanced solid tumor such as melanoma, head and neck, liver or kidney cancer.

J is TRBJ2-7 and V is TRBV6-5; 7 bases fit TRBD1. This CDR3 is built from 13 residues. Trimming at V came to 6 bases and at J to 2 bases, leaving 4 bases not matched to a gene. Looked up from germline, CDR1 is MNHEY and CDR2 is SVGAGI. In DNA form, the CDR3 reads TGTGCCAGCAGGGGGGACAGAACCTACGAGCAGTACTTC. Translated: CASRGDRTYEQYF.

This clone was seen a few times. The rearrangement uses TRBV7-3 and TRBJ1-3; 10 bases fit TRBD1. V lost 2 bases to trimming and J lost 3 bases; unmatched junction nucleotides: 1. The CDR3 covers 15 residues. From germline, CDR1 is SGHTA and CDR2 FQGTGA. The DNA of the CDR3 is TGTGCCAGCAGCTTAGACAGGGGGCATGGAAACACCATATATTTT. Amino acids: CASSLDRGHGNTIYF.

CDR3: CASSLMNRGLYNEQFF. For the CDR3, the DNA is TGTGCCAGCAGCTTGATGAACAGGGGGTTATACAATGAGCAGTTCTTC. This sequence joins TRBV5-4 and TRBJ2-1; 8 positions match TRBD1. This CDR3 spans 16 amino acids. Germline loops: CDR1 SGHNT, CDR2 YYREEE (reference sequence). V lost 1 base to trimming and J lost 4 bases; unmatched junction nucleotides: 7.

J is TRBJ2-7 and V is TRBV10-2; no clear D gene. Germline CDR1 and CDR2: WSHSY and SAAADI. The CDR3 covers 14 residues. Trimming removed 5 bases from V and 0 bases from J, with 11 bases in between. The CDR3 spells CASSQVQSSYEQYF. The CDR3 region has the DNA TGCGCCAGCAGTCAGGTTCAGAGCTCCTACGAGCAGTACTTC.

The chain has TRBV11-2 and TRBJ1-6; D is unclear. V dropped 3 bases and J dropped 7 bases, with 10 bases sitting between them. The CDR3 extends over 14 amino acids. Germline V lookup: CDR1 SGHAT, CDR2 FQNNGV. CDR3: CASSFSVRNSPLHF. CDR3 nucleotides: TGTGCCAGCAGCTTCTCGGTCAGAAATTCACCCCTCCACTTT.

A few counts support this clone. This chain links TRBV5-1 with TRBJ2-7; no firm D call. Germline lookup yields CDR1 SGHRS and CDR2 YFSETQ. There are 14 residues in the CDR3. The germline V and J ends were trimmed by 0 bases and 7 bases, with 14 bases remaining between them. CDR3 DNA sequence: TGCGCCAGCAGCTTGGAGCTTAGCTGGATGGAGCAGTACTTC. Protein product: CASSLELSWMEQYF.

The V call is TRBV9, the J call TRBJ2-1; 9 nucleotides line up with TRBD2. Germline V gives CDR1 SGDLS, CDR2 YYNGEE. The CDR3 is 15 amino acids. The V segment lost 0 bases and the J segment 4 bases; nucleotides outside the gene matches: 2. The CDR3 spells CASSVVAGDYNEQFF. The DNA for the CDR3 is TGTGCCAGCAGCGTAGTAGCGGGGGATTACAATGAGCAGTTCTTC.

This rearrangement joins TRBV7-2 to TRBJ2-5; 15 positions agree with TRBD2. V shed 5 bases, J shed 5 bases, and the junction held 6 bases outside the gene matches. The CDR3 contains 16 residues. Per the germline V gene, CDR1 is SGHTA and CDR2 is FQGNSA. The DNA for the CDR3 is TGTGCCAGCAGCGCACGGACTAGCGGGGGGGGTGAGACCCAGTACTTC. Protein sequence: CASSARTSGGGETQYF.

The chain has TRBV6-5 and TRBJ2-3, with TRBD2 as a possible D gene (5 bases). Trimming took 3 bases from V and 4 from J, leaving 11 bases between them. CDR3 length: 14 amino acids. Looked up from germline, CDR1 is MNHEY and CDR2 is SVGAGI. The CDR3 loop reads CASSYLEESDTQYF. The CDR3 DNA is TGTGCCAGCAGTTATTTGGAGGAATCAGATACGCAGTATTTT.

As to this clone: Relative to the germline gene, one junction end is altered; a read error may explain this. This sequence joins TRBV5-8 and TRBJ1-2; maybe TRBD1 (6 bases). This CDR3 comprises 14 residues. CDR1 is SGHTS and CDR2 is YDEGEE in the germline V gene. The CDR3 reads CASSLARQGLGYTF. Written as DNA, the CDR3 is TGTGCCAGCAGTTTGGCCCGGCAGGGGCTTGGCTACACCTTC.

The rearrangement links TRBV6-5 to TRBJ2-7; D is perhaps TRBD1 (5 bases). This CDR3 contains 14 residues. V shed 5 bases and J shed 0 bases, with 11 bases lying between them. CDR1 and CDR2 (germline): MNHEY, SVGAGI. The CDR3: CASSPDRISYEQYF. The CDR3 DNA reads as TGTGCCAGCAGTCCCGACAGAATCTCCTACGAGCAGTACTTC.

The chain carries TRBV2 and TRBJ2-7, with TRBD1 identical over 12 bases. This CDR3 is 14 amino acids long. CDR1 is SNHLY and CDR2 is FYNNEI in the germline V gene. V dropped 4 bases and J dropped 6; count of bases not matched to a gene: 4. The CDR3 is CASSGGTGGREQYF. CDR3 DNA: TGTGCCAGCAGTGGGGGGACAGGGGGCCGCGAGCAGTACTTC.

This clone was counted a few times. CDR3 sequence (DNA): TGTGCCAGCAGACCACAGGGGTTGGGGGAGCAGTACTTC. Translation: CASRPQGLGEQYF. The rearrangement joins TRBV6-1 to TRBJ2-7; TRBD1 agrees at 7 bases. Looked up from germline, CDR1 is MNHNS and CDR2 is SASEGT. V was pared by 6 bases and J by 7 bases, with 9 bases of the junction left unmatched. This CDR3 region has 13 residues.

The rearrangement links TRBV5-1 to TRBJ2-3; perhaps TRBD2 as D (6 bases). The CDR3 consists of 15 residues. The germline V and J ends were trimmed by 3 bases and 2 bases, with 13 bases remaining between them. Germline V gene sequence: CDR1 SGHRS, CDR2 YFSETQ. In DNA, the CDR3 is TGCGCCAGCAGCTCCGGGACTTTTAACACAGATACGCAGTATTTT. It encodes CASSSGTFNTDTQYF. Combining the CDR3 with reference TRBV5-1 and TRBJ2-3 gives the whole variable domain KAGVTQTPRYLIKTRGQQVTLSCSPISGHRSVSWYQQTPGQGLQFLFEYFSETQRNKGNFPGRFSGRQFSNSRSEMNVSTLELGDSALYLCASSSGTFNTDTQYFGPGTRLTVL.

The J gene is TRBJ2-2, the V gene TRBV7-2; 7 bases match TRBD2. The V segment lost 2 bases and the J segment 5 bases; nucleotides outside the gene matches: 8. Germline values: CDR1 SGHTA, CDR2 FQGNSA. This CDR3 region has 16 residues. CDR3: CASSLLPSGTTGELFF. CDR3 nucleotides: TGTGCCAGCAGCTTACTTCCTAGCGGTACAACCGGGGAGCTGTTTTTT.

The table lists this clone with a few counts. The rearrangement links TRBV6-5 to TRBJ1-2; possible D gene TRBD1, 6 bases. Germline V gene sequence: CDR1 MNHEY, CDR2 SVGAGI. The CDR3 loop spans 15 amino acids. The germline V and J ends were trimmed by 6 bases and 8 bases, with 22 bases remaining between them. CDR3 residues: CASRAPGHNYWGYTF. The CDR3 DNA follows: TGTGCCAGCAGGGCACCGGGACACAACTATTGGGGCTACACCTTC.

The sample holds a few counts of this clone. This rearrangement joins TRBV4-2 to TRBJ1-1, with D unresolved. The CDR3 contains 15 residues. The V and J ends lost 0 bases and 10 bases respectively, with 18 bases between them. Germline V CDR1 and CDR2: LGHNA, YNFKEQ. CDR3: CASSQDPQAPLGAFF. The CDR3 nucleotides read TGTGCCAGCAGCCAAGACCCCCAGGCCCCTCTCGGAGCTTTCTTT.

This clone was detected only a few times. V usage is TRBV21-1 and J usage is TRBJ2-1. TRBV21-1 is a documented pseudogene. This CDR3 comprises 17 residues. The CDR3 DNA follows: TGTGCCAGCAGCAAAGTTGTCTCCCGTAATCGATACAATGAGCAGTTCTTC. It is translated as CASSKVVSRNRYNEQFF.